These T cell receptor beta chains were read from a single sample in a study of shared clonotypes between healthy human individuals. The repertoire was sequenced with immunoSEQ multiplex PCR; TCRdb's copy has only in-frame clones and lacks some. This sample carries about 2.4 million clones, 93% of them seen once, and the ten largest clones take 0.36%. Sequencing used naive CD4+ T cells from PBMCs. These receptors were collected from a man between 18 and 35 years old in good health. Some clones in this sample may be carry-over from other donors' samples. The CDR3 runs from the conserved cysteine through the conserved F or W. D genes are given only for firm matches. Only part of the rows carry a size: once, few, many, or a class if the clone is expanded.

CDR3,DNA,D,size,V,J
CASMDRARRTNEKLFF,TGTGCCAGTATGGACCGTGCTCGCAGGACTAATGAAAAACTGTTTTTT,-,-,TRBV19,TRBJ1-4
CASAPLSSRGTQYF,TGTGCCAGCGCCCCTCTGAGTTCGCGGGGGACCCAGTACTTC,-,-,TRBV2,TRBJ2-5
CASSPPQDANEKLFF,TGTGCCAGCTCACCTCCACAGGATGCTAATGAAAAACTGTTTTTT,-,-,TRBV18,TRBJ1-4
CASSLGRVLNEKLFF,TGTGCCAGCAGCTTGGGACGGGTTTTAAATGAAAAACTGTTTTTT,-,-,TRBV7-8,TRBJ1-4
CASSFPYYEQYF,TGCGCCAGCAGCTTCCCCTACTACGAGCAGTACTTC,-,few,TRBV5-1,TRBJ2-7
CASSLRGLAGPSTDTQYF,TGTGCCAGCAGCTTACGAGGACTAGCGGGGCCAAGCACAGATACGCAGTATTTT,TRBD2,few,TRBV7-6,TRBJ2-3
CASSLTATRVAATQYF,TGTGCCAGCAGCTTAACGGCGACAAGGGTGGCGGCTACGCAGTATTTT,-,-,TRBV7-3,TRBJ2-3
CASSLSWRAATGELFF,TGTGCCAGCAGTTTGTCGTGGAGAGCAGCAACCGGGGAGCTGTTTTTT,-,-,TRBV28,TRBJ2-2
CASAITGHQPQHF,TGTGCTTCAGCTATAACAGGGCATCAGCCCCAGCATTTT,-,-,TRBV6-1,TRBJ1-5
CASSLVSTSGMETQYF,TGTGCCAGCAGCTTAGTTTCAACTAGCGGAATGGAGACCCAGTACTTC,TRBD2,-,TRBV11-2,TRBJ2-5
CAGRLNGQAAEQYF,TGTGCCGGGAGGTTGAATGGACAGGCCGCTGAGCAGTACTTC,-,-,TRBV2,TRBJ2-7
CASYREAYGYTF,TGTGCCAGCTACAGGGAGGCATATGGCTACACCTTC,-,once,TRBV9,TRBJ1-2
CASSLNRALNTEAFF,TGTGCCAGCAGCCTTAACAGGGCTTTGAACACTGAAGCTTTCTTT,-,-,TRBV6-5,TRBJ1-1
CASSPEGLGENTIYF,TGTGCCAGCAGCCCCGAGGGACTGGGGGAAAACACCATATATTTT,-,once,TRBV6-5,TRBJ1-3
CASRAGLAGIHSGANVLTF,TGTGCCAGCAGAGCGGGACTAGCGGGAATTCACTCTGGGGCCAACGTCCTGACTTTC,TRBD2,-,TRBV28,TRBJ2-6
CASSFGRDTDTQYF,TGTGCCAGCAGTTTCGGCAGAGACACAGATACGCAGTATTTT,-,-,TRBV27,TRBJ2-3
CASSLVRLPGPNTEAFF,TGTGCCAGCAGCTTAGTAAGGCTCCCAGGCCCGAACACTGAAGCTTTCTTT,-,-,TRBV7-8,TRBJ1-1
CASSQGNSGYTF,TGTGCCAGCAGCCAAGGGAACAGTGGCTACACCTTC,-,-,TRBV4-2,TRBJ1-2
CASSEYDTGYGYTF,TGTGCCAGCAGTGAATACGACACCGGCTATGGCTACACCTTC,-,once,TRBV6-1,TRBJ1-2
CASSLLAGNTGELFF,TGCGCCAGCAGCTTATTAGCGGGTAACACCGGGGAGCTGTTTTTT,TRBD2,-,TRBV5-1,TRBJ2-2
CASSGGRGGNTIYF,TGTGCCAGCAGCGGAGGCAGGGGCGGAAACACCATATATTTT,-,-,TRBV2,TRBJ1-3
CASSLRQGVLVTGELFF,TGTGCCAGCAGTCTAAGACAGGGGGTTTTGGTCACCGGGGAGCTGTTTTTT,TRBD1,-,TRBV2,TRBJ2-2
CASKPPGAGQETQYF,TGCGCCAGCAAACCCCCTGGGGCCGGACAAGAGACCCAGTACTTC,-,-,TRBV5-1,TRBJ2-5
CASSLYRQASETQYF,TGTGCCAGCAGCTTATACCGCCAAGCCTCAGAGACCCAGTACTTC,-,-,TRBV7-7,TRBJ2-5
CASSKGLPGATEAFF,TGTGCTAGTTCCAAGGGGCTCCCGGGGGCCACTGAAGCTTTCTTT,-,once,TRBV12-5,TRBJ1-1
CASSEGGGRYEKLFF,TGTGCCAGCAGTGAAGGAGGAGGGAGGTATGAAAAACTGTTTTTT,-,-,TRBV2,TRBJ1-4
CASSPRERPSAYNEQFF,TGTGCCAGCAGCCCGCGGGAAAGGCCTAGCGCTTACAATGAGCAGTTCTTC,-,-,TRBV2,TRBJ2-1
CASRKPGAYEQYF,TGTGCCAGCAGGAAGCCAGGGGCCTACGAGCAGTACTTC,-,-,TRBV6-6,TRBJ2-7
CASSSVPARPGTTEAFF,TGTGCCAGCAGTTCAGTTCCCGCTCGTCCCGGGACGACTGAAGCTTTCTTT,-,once,TRBV28,TRBJ1-1